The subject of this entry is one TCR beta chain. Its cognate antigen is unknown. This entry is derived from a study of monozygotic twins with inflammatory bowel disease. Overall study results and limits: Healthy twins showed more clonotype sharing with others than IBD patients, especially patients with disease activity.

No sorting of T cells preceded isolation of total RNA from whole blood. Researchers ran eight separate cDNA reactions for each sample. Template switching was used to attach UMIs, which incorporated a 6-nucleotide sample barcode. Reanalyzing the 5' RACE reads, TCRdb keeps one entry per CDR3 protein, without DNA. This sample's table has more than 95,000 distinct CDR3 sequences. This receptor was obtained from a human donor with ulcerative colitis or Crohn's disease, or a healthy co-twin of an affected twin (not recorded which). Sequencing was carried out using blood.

CDR3 amino acids: CASSPRTGVNTGELFF. The genes are TRBV19 and TRBJ2-2; TCRdb indicates TRBD1, and absent DNA this call remains unverified. The CDR3 loop spans 16 amino acids. Germline CDR1 and CDR2: LNHDA and SQIVND (reference sequence). Using reference TRBV19 and TRBJ2-2 for the parts outside the CDR3, the full variable domain is DGGITQSPKYLFRKEGQNVTLSCEQNLNHDAMYWYRQDPGQGLRLIYYSQIVNDFQKGDIAEGYSVSREKKESFPLTVTSAQKNPTAFYLCASSPRTGVNTGELFFGEGSRLTVL.